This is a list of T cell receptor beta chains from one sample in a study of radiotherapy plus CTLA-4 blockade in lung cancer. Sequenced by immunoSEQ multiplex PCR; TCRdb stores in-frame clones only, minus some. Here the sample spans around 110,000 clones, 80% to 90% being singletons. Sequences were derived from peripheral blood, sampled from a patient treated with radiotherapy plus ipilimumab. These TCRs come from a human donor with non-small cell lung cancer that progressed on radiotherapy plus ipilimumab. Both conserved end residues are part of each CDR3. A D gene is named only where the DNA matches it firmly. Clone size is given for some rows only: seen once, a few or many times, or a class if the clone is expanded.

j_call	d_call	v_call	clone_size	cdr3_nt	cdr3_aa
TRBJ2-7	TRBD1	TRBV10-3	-	TGTGCCATCAGTGACCGGGACAGGGGCCACGAGCAGTACTTC	CAISDRDRGHEQYF
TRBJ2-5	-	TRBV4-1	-	TGCGCCAGCAGCCAAGTAATTGGAGAGACCCAGTACTTC	CASSQVIGETQYF
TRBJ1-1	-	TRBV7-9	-	TGTGCCAGCAGCTCGGGTTCACAGAGGAACACTGAAGCTTTCTTT	CASSSGSQRNTEAFF
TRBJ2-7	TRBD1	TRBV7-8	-	TGTGCCAGCAGCCCTGGACAGGGTAGGGGAAGCTCCTACGAGCAGTACTTC	CASSPGQGRGSSYEQYF
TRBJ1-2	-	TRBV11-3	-	TGTGCCAGCAGCTTAGGCAGAGCAGAGAGCTATGGCTACACCTTC	CASSLGRAESYGYTF
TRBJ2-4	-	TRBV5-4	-	TGTGCCAGCAGCACCTCGGGGGCGACCAAAAACATTCAGTACTTC	CASSTSGATKNIQYF
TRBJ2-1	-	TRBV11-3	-	TGTGCCAGCAGCTTAGATGGGGTTCTTAGTGAGCAGTTCTTC	CASSLDGVLSEQFF
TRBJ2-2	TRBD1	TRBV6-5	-	TGTGCCAGCAGCCGGGGACAGGGGATCACCGGGGAGCTGTTTTTT	CASSRGQGITGELFF
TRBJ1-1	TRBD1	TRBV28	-	TGTGCCAGCAGTATAAGACAGGGTGGGCGGAGCACTGAAGCTTTCTTT	CASSIRQGGRSTEAFF
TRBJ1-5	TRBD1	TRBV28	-	TGTGCCAGCAAGACAGGGGGCGGGGGCAATCAGCCCCAGCATTTT	CASKTGGGGNQPQHF
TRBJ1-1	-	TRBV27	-	TGTGCCAGCAGCTGGGACAACGTAAACACTGAAGCTTTCTTT	CASSWDNVNTEAFF
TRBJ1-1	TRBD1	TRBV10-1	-	TGCGCCACCCGGACAGGGAGGGGGACTGAAGCTTTCTTT	CATRTGRGTEAFF
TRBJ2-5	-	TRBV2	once	TGTGCCAGCAGCGTTGAAGAGACCCAGTACTTC	CASSVEETQYF
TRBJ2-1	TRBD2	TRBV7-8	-	TGTGCCAGCAGCTTAGATGGGGGGACTAGCGGTTATGAGCAGTTCTTC	CASSLDGGTSGYEQFF
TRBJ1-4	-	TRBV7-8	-	TGTGCCAGCAGCTTAGTTAGGGGGGAAAAACTGTTTTTT	CASSLVRGEKLFF
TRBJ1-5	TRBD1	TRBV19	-	TGTGCCAGTAGTATCTCCACAGGGGGGCGCAATCAGCCCCAGCATTTT	CASSISTGGRNQPQHF
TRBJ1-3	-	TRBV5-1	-	TGCGCCAGCAGCTTGGAGTCTCTCTCCACCATATATTTT	CASSLESLSTIYF
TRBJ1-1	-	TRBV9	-	TGTGCCAGCAGCGTCGGGGGGCCAAACACTGAAGCTTTCTTT	CASSVGGPNTEAFF
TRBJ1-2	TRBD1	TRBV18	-	TGTGCCAGCTCACGCGGACAGGGGGCCTATGGCTACACCTTC	CASSRGQGAYGYTF
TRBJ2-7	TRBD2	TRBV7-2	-	TGTGCCAGCAGCTTACTTGGGGGTTGGACTAGCGGGACCTACGAGCAGTACTTC	CASSLLGGWTSGTYEQYF
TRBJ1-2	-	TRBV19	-	TGTGCCAGTAGCGAATCTAACTATGGCTACACCTTC	CASSESNYGYTF
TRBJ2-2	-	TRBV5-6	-	TGTGCCAGCAGCCCCTCAAGCACCGGGGAGCTGTTTTTT	CASSPSSTGELFF
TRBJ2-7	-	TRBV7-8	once	TGTGCCAGCAGCTTAGTGGACGGCGAGCAGTACTTC	CASSLVDGEQYF
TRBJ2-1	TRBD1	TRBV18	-	TGTGCCAGCTCACCACTCTTCGCAGGGGGTAATGAGCAGTTCTTC	CASSPLFAGGNEQFF
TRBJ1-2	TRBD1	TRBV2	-	TGTGCCAGCAGTGAGGGACAGGTACCCATCTATGGCTACACCTTC	CASSEGQVPIYGYTF
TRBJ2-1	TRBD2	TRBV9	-	TGTGCCAGCAGTCGCCCGGGACTAGCTAATGAGCAGTTCTTC	CASSRPGLANEQFF
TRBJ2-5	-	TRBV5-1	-	TGCGCCAGCGGACGGGGTACAGACAATGAGCAGTACTTC	CASGRGTDNEQYF